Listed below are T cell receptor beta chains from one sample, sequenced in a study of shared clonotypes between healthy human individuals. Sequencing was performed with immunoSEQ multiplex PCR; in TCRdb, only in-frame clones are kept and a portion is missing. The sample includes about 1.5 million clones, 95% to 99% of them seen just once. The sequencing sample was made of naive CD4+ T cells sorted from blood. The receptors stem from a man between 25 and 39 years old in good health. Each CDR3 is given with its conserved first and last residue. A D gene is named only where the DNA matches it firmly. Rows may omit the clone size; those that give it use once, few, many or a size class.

DNA: TGTGCCAGCAGTTTATCGGGACAGCGCAATCAGCCCCAGCATTTT; CDR3: CASSLSGQRNQPQHF; size: -; J: TRBJ1-5; V: TRBV28; D: TRBD1
DNA: TGTGCCAGCAGTGAAGGGACAGCAAATCAGCCCCAGCATTTT; CDR3: CASSEGTANQPQHF; size: -; J: TRBJ1-5; V: TRBV6-1; D: -
DNA: TGTGCCAGCAGGCCATGGGGCAGGGGCTCAAGTCAGCCCCAGCATTTT; CDR3: CASRPWGRGSSQPQHF; size: once; J: TRBJ1-5; V: TRBV7-2; D: -
DNA: TGCAGTGCCGGAAATGACAGGGGAGCTTTCTTT; CDR3: CSAGNDRGAFF; size: -; J: TRBJ1-1; V: TRBV20-1; D: TRBD1
DNA: TGTGCCAGCAGCTCCATCTCTTTGGACAGGGCAAACTATGGCTACACCTTC; CDR3: CASSSISLDRANYGYTF; size: -; J: TRBJ1-2; V: TRBV11-2; D: TRBD1
DNA: TGTGCCAGCAGCTTAGCGGTTGGGCTAGCGGGAGGCACGCAGTATTTT; CDR3: CASSLAVGLAGGTQYF; size: -; J: TRBJ2-3; V: TRBV7-2; D: TRBD2
DNA: TGTGCCAGCAGCTTGGCCCCCGGCAGGGGGCAAGAGACCCAGTACTTC; CDR3: CASSLAPGRGQETQYF; size: -; J: TRBJ2-5; V: TRBV5-4; D: TRBD1
DNA: TGTGCCAGCAGCCCAGGGGGTAGCGGGAGGGCCGGGGAGACCCAGTACTTC; CDR3: CASSPGGSGRAGETQYF; size: -; J: TRBJ2-5; V: TRBV9; D: TRBD2
DNA: TGTGCCAGTATGCGGGCAAGGCAGCCCCAGCATTTT; CDR3: CASMRARQPQHF; size: -; J: TRBJ1-5; V: TRBV19; D: -
DNA: TGTGCCAGCAGCGTGGACTACAGGTCTGGCTACACCTTC; CDR3: CASSVDYRSGYTF; size: -; J: TRBJ1-2; V: TRBV9; D: -
DNA: TGTGCCAGCTCACCCACTGGGACAGGGAAAGGAAACACCATATATTTT; CDR3: CASSPTGTGKGNTIYF; size: once; J: TRBJ1-3; V: TRBV18; D: TRBD1
DNA: TGTGCCATCAGTGAGTCAGTAGGGGGCTATACCTTC; CDR3: CAISESVGGYTF; size: -; J: TRBJ1-2; V: TRBV10-3; D: TRBD1
DNA: TGTGCCATCAGTGCCGCCGGGACTCTAGCCGAGCAGTACTTC; CDR3: CAISAAGTLAEQYF; size: -; J: TRBJ2-7; V: TRBV10-3; D: -
DNA: TGTGCCAGCAGCTTAGAGACAGGGAGGGTCCGAGTCGAGCAGTACTTC; CDR3: CASSLETGRVRVEQYF; size: -; J: TRBJ2-7; V: TRBV7-9; D: -
DNA: TGTGCCAGCACCAAGACTAGCGGAACCTACGAGCAGTACTTC; CDR3: CASTKTSGTYEQYF; size: -; J: TRBJ2-7; V: TRBV6-1; D: TRBD2
DNA: TGTGCCAGCTCACAAAGCACCGGGGAGCTGTTTTTT; CDR3: CASSQSTGELFF; size: -; J: TRBJ2-2; V: TRBV18; D: -
DNA: TGTGCCAGTAGTATAGTTCAAGGGGGCATTAAAGAGAGCAATCAGCCCCAGCATTTT; CDR3: CASSIVQGGIKESNQPQHF; size: -; J: TRBJ1-5; V: TRBV19; D: TRBD1
DNA: TGCGCCAGCAGCCAAGGGGACAGAACTAACTATGGCTACACCTTC; CDR3: CASSQGDRTNYGYTF; size: few; J: TRBJ1-2; V: TRBV4-1; D: TRBD1
DNA: TGTGCCAGCAGCTGGGGGAACAGGGCCAGCTACACCTTC; CDR3: CASSWGNRASYTF; size: -; J: TRBJ1-2; V: TRBV5-8; D: -
DNA: TGTGCCAGCAGCTACACAGGGGGCGCAGATACGCAGTATTTT; CDR3: CASSYTGGADTQYF; size: -; J: TRBJ2-3; V: TRBV5-6; D: TRBD1
DNA: TGTGCCAGCAGTGAAATGGGACAGGGGAACTATGGCTACACCTTC; CDR3: CASSEMGQGNYGYTF; size: -; J: TRBJ1-2; V: TRBV25-1; D: TRBD1
DNA: TGTGCCAGCAGCTTCGCTAGCGGGACTTACAATGAGCAGTTCTTC; CDR3: CASSFASGTYNEQFF; size: -; J: TRBJ2-1; V: TRBV11-2; D: TRBD2
DNA: TGTGCCAGCAGCTTGACGGCTCATAGCAATCAGCCCCAGCATTTT; CDR3: CASSLTAHSNQPQHF; size: -; J: TRBJ1-5; V: TRBV5-6; D: -
DNA: TGTGCCAGCAGCTTGATCCTGTTAAACCCGGGAATTGAGCAGTTCTTC; CDR3: CASSLILLNPGIEQFF; size: -; J: TRBJ2-1; V: TRBV5-6; D: -
DNA: TGTGCCAGCAGTTTAATAGGGGTCGACTACGAGCAGTACTTC; CDR3: CASSLIGVDYEQYF; size: -; J: TRBJ2-7; V: TRBV27; D: -
DNA: TGTGCCAGCAAAGCCGGACTAGCGCCATCCTACGAGCAGTACTTC; CDR3: CASKAGLAPSYEQYF; size: once; J: TRBJ2-7; V: TRBV5-4; D: TRBD2
DNA: TGTGCCAGCTCACCATTCGATGTTTCAGGGGCGTTGGGAGGCTACACCTTC; CDR3: CASSPFDVSGALGGYTF; size: -; J: TRBJ1-2; V: TRBV18; D: -
DNA: TGTGCCAGCAGCCGGGGCCAGATTTCCTACGAGCAGTACTTC; CDR3: CASSRGQISYEQYF; size: -; J: TRBJ2-7; V: TRBV9; D: -
DNA: TGTGCCAGCAGTTTGTCGTCCCCCTTAGAGGATGAGCAGTTCTTC; CDR3: CASSLSSPLEDEQFF; size: -; J: TRBJ2-1; V: TRBV28; D: -
DNA: TGTGCCAGCAGAACGACGGGACTGGTAAGCAGGCAGTACTTC; CDR3: CASRTTGLVSRQYF; size: -; J: TRBJ2-7; V: TRBV28; D: -
DNA: TGTGCCATCAGTAGGGGTCTAGCGGGAGTAGGGGAGACCCAGTACTTC; CDR3: CAISRGLAGVGETQYF; size: -; J: TRBJ2-5; V: TRBV10-3; D: TRBD2
DNA: TGCAGCAGCTTGGCAGGGGCACAAGAGACCCAGTACTTC; CDR3: CSSLAGAQETQYF; size: -; J: TRBJ2-5; V: TRBV29-1; D: -
DNA: TGTGCCAGCAGCTTAGGGCACAGTAAAAGATACAATGAGCAGTTCTTC; CDR3: CASSLGHSKRYNEQFF; size: -; J: TRBJ2-1; V: TRBV7-2; D: -
DNA: TGTGCCCAAAGGGGAGCTAACTATGGCTACACCTTC; CDR3: CAQRGANYGYTF; size: -; J: TRBJ1-2; V: TRBV2; D: -
DNA: TGCACCAGCAGCCAAGAGGGGGGGACAGGGTGTCCTAGCGGGTGCAATGAGCAGTTCTTC; CDR3: CTSSQEGGTGCPSGCNEQFF; size: -; J: TRBJ2-1; V: TRBV1; D: -
DNA: TGTGCCAGCAGCGTAGCCGCAAGCGGGAGTTTGCTCTACGAGCAGTACTTC; CDR3: CASSVAASGSLLYEQYF; size: -; J: TRBJ2-7; V: TRBV9; D: TRBD2
DNA: TGTGCCAGCTCCCGAGGAAACACCATATATTTT; CDR3: CASSRGNTIYF; size: -; J: TRBJ1-3; V: TRBV18; D: -
DNA: TGTGCCTGGAGTCCGGACCCATATAAGTACAATGAGCAGTTCTTC; CDR3: CAWSPDPYKYNEQFF; size: -; J: TRBJ2-1; V: TRBV30; D: -
DNA: TGTGCCAGCAGCTTGCTAGCGGGGCTCTCCTACGAGCAGTACTTC; CDR3: CASSLLAGLSYEQYF; size: once; J: TRBJ2-7; V: TRBV7-2; D: TRBD2
DNA: TGTGCCTGGAGTAGTCGCGCAGATACGCAGTATTTT; CDR3: CAWSSRADTQYF; size: -; J: TRBJ2-3; V: TRBV30; D: -
DNA: TGTGCCAGCAGTGTCGGGCTCCCTGTCAACACTGAAGCTTTCTTT; CDR3: CASSVGLPVNTEAFF; size: -; J: TRBJ1-1; V: TRBV28; D: -
DNA: TGTGCCAGCAGCTTAGCCGCAGGGTCAAACACTGAAGCTTTCTTT; CDR3: CASSLAAGSNTEAFF; size: -; J: TRBJ1-1; V: TRBV7-9; D: -
DNA: TGCGCCAGCAGCGTCGACAACTACGAGCAGTACTTC; CDR3: CASSVDNYEQYF; size: -; J: TRBJ2-7; V: TRBV5-1; D: -
DNA: TGTGCCAGCAGTTCCGGGGCCAACGTCCTGACTTTC; CDR3: CASSSGANVLTF; size: -; J: TRBJ2-6; V: TRBV7-2; D: -
DNA: TGTGCCAGCATTGCCCTCACAGATACGCAGTATTTT; CDR3: CASIALTDTQYF; size: few; J: TRBJ2-3; V: TRBV7-2; D: -
DNA: TGTGCCAAGCGCAATCGGGGAACAGACACTTACGAGCAGTACTTC; CDR3: CAKRNRGTDTYEQYF; size: once; J: TRBJ2-7; V: TRBV21-1; D: -
DNA: TGTGCCAGCAGCTTAGGCCTAGCGGGATTAGAGACCCAGTACTTC; CDR3: CASSLGLAGLETQYF; size: -; J: TRBJ2-5; V: TRBV5-4; D: TRBD2
DNA: TGTGCCAGCTCACCCGGGACAGGGGTTTCCTACGAGCAGTACTTC; CDR3: CASSPGTGVSYEQYF; size: once; J: TRBJ2-7; V: TRBV18; D: TRBD1
DNA: TGTGCAAGTCGTCCGGTAGATAGCGGGGGTTCAGATACGCAGTATTTT; CDR3: CASRPVDSGGSDTQYF; size: -; J: TRBJ2-3; V: TRBV12-2; D: -
DNA: TGTGCCAGCAGCCGAGGACAGACTAGCGGGAGATACGAGCAGTACTTC; CDR3: CASSRGQTSGRYEQYF; size: -; J: TRBJ2-7; V: TRBV7-6; D: TRBD2
DNA: TGCGCCAGCAGTTCAGGGGGTATGGGCACCGGGGAGCTGTTTTTT; CDR3: CASSSGGMGTGELFF; size: once; J: TRBJ2-2; V: TRBV5-1; D: TRBD1
DNA: TGTGCCGCCTCCCCGGGCCCAGGGACCCAGTACTTC; CDR3: CAASPGPGTQYF; size: -; J: TRBJ2-5; V: TRBV28; D: -
DNA: TGTGCCAGCAGTTTGAATCGGGGGCCCGTTGGGTACTTC; CDR3: CASSLNRGPVGYF; size: once; J: TRBJ2-7; V: TRBV28; D: -
DNA: TGTGCCAGCAGTCCCCAGGGGGGTCGAGAAGAAAAACTGTTTTTT; CDR3: CASSPQGGREEKLFF; size: -; J: TRBJ1-4; V: TRBV28; D: TRBD1
DNA: TGTGCCAGCAGCGTAAGTCTAGCGGGTTACAATGAGCAGTTCTTC; CDR3: CASSVSLAGYNEQFF; size: -; J: TRBJ2-1; V: TRBV9; D: TRBD2
DNA: TGTGCCAGCAGTCCGACCTCAAATGAAAAACTGTTTTTT; CDR3: CASSPTSNEKLFF; size: once; J: TRBJ1-4; V: TRBV5-4; D: -
DNA: TGTGCCAGCACCGAAGCGGGAGGGCCTGGGGAGCAGTACTTC; CDR3: CASTEAGGPGEQYF; size: -; J: TRBJ2-7; V: TRBV6-1; D: TRBD2
DNA: TGTGCCAGCAGCAAAGTGGGGACAGGGGGCACAGATACGCAGTATTTT; CDR3: CASSKVGTGGTDTQYF; size: -; J: TRBJ2-3; V: TRBV21-1; D: -
DNA: TGTGCCAGCAGTTACATTCGCCAGAACAACTATGGCTACACCTTC; CDR3: CASSYIRQNNYGYTF; size: -; J: TRBJ1-2; V: TRBV6-5; D: -
DNA: TGTGCCAGCTCACCATTCCCGGGACAGGGACTTTACGAGCAGTACTTC; CDR3: CASSPFPGQGLYEQYF; size: -; J: TRBJ2-7; V: TRBV18; D: TRBD1